Below are 14 T cell receptor beta chains sequenced from a single sample in a study of spatial heterogeneity in lung cancer. Notes on the study in general: Expanded alpha and beta TCR counts within tumors tracked tumor mutation counts.

Time point given: sample taken at primary tumor resection. Via MiXCR, TCRdb re-called the 5' RACE reads, giving one row per CDR3 protein. The table lists over a hundred distinct CDR3 sequences, 25% to 30% of them singletons. Their antigens are not known. The sample was lung tumor tissue, taken at surgery. The receptors derive from a female donor with early-stage non-small cell lung cancer.

With respect to this clonotype: Being off target in a library aimed at alpha chains, this beta chain has a size of little meaning. The chain carries TRBV13 and TRBJ2-7, with 8 bases lining up with TRBD2. The CDR3 runs 16 residues. V shed 5 bases and J 7 bases; nucleotides not matched to a gene: 16. The germline gives CDR1 PRHDT, CDR2 FYEKMQ (reference sequence). The CDR3 nucleotides are TGTGCCAGCAGCCCACTAGCGGACGGAGGGGTATATGAGCAGTACTTC. Residues: CASSPLADGGVYEQYF. Full variable domain (remainder filled in from reference TRBV13 and TRBJ2-7): AAGVIQSPRHLIKEKRETATLKCYPIPRHDTVYWYQQGPGQDPQFLISFYEKMQSDKGSIPDRFSAQQFSDYHSELNMSSLELGDSALYFCASSPLADGGVYEQYFGPGTRLTVT.

About this clonotype: A library made for alpha chains picked up this beta chain off target, so its size means little. The V gene is TRBV12-3 or TRBV12-4, the J gene TRBJ2-7; D remains ambiguous. The CDR3 sequence is 13 residues long. The germline V and J ends were trimmed by 0 bases and 2 bases, with 5 bases remaining between them. In DNA form, the CDR3 reads TGTGCCAGCAGTTTAGCAGAAACCTACGAGCAGTACTTC. Protein sequence: CASSLAETYEQYF.

For this clonotype: This beta chain slipped into a library made for alpha chains as a stray read, so its size is not meaningful. The chain uses TRBV7-8 and TRBJ2-1, with TRBD2 identical over 10 bases. From germline, CDR1 is SGHVS and CDR2 FQNEAQ. This CDR3 is 16 amino acids long. The V and J ends lost 3 bases and 5 bases, in that order; junction bases with no gene match: 7. The CDR3 sequence: CASSLWLAGADNEQFF. In nucleotides, the CDR3 is TGTGCCAGCAGCTTGTGGCTAGCGGGAGCAGACAATGAGCAGTTCTTC.

In its sample, this clonotype was seen once. A library prepared for alpha chains yielded this beta chain as an off-target read; its size is of little meaning. The genes are TRBV12-3 or TRBV12-4 and TRBJ1-2, with no clear D. The CDR3 spans 12 residues. The germline V and J ends were trimmed by 3 bases and 6 bases, with 8 bases remaining between them. DNA for the CDR3: TGTGCCAGCAGTTTTTCATTTAATGGCTACACCTTC. It yields the protein CASSFSFNGYTF.

With regard to this clonotype: This beta chain is off target for a library built for alpha chains, so its abundance means little. The genes are TRBV20-1 and TRBJ2-2, with TRBD2 as a possible D gene (6 bases). Trimming cost V 1 base and J 6 bases, with 12 bases left between them. CDR1 and CDR2 (germline): DFQATT, SNEGSKA (reference sequence). The CDR3 is 14 amino acids. CDR3: CSARAFREAGELFF. CDR3 DNA: TGCAGTGCTAGAGCGTTCAGGGAGGCCGGGGAGCTGTTTTTT.

A few counts support this clonotype. This beta chain was picked up by a library intended for alpha chains and is off target, so its count carries little meaning. The chain links TRBV12-3 or TRBV12-4 to TRBJ2-1, with 9 bases fitting TRBD1. This CDR3 spans 13 amino acids. Germline trimming cut 6 bases from V and 9 bases from J; bases unmatched to any gene: 6. DNA of the CDR3: TGTGCCAGCAGCCGGGACAGGGAGAGTGAGCAGTTCTTC. Translation gives CASSRDRESEQFF.

This clonotype showed up just a few times. This beta chain turned up in a library designed for alpha chains; as an off-target read, its abundance says little. This chain connects TRBV6-5 to TRBJ2-5; unclear D gene. The CDR3 has 13 amino acids. Germline CDR1 is MNHEY and CDR2 is SVGAGI. V was clipped by 5 bases and J by 0 bases, with 7 bases between them. CDR3 protein: CASSESYQETQYF. Written as DNA, the CDR3 is TGTGCCAGCAGTGAGTCGTACCAAGAGACCCAGTACTTC.

Points on this clonotype: This beta chain appears as a stray read in a library generated for alpha chains; its size is not informative. The chain is built from TRBV11-2 and TRBJ2-4; TRBD1 aligns across 7 bases. V dropped 5 bases and J dropped 7; count of bases not matched to a gene: 8. This CDR3 spans 14 amino acids. Germline CDR1 is SGHAT and CDR2 is FQNNGV. CDR3 DNA: TGTGCCAGCAGCGGTACAGGGGACGGGAACATTCAGTACTTC. Translating gives CASSGTGDGNIQYF.

Concerning this clonotype itself: Since the library was made to target alpha chains, this beta chain is a stray read and its abundance is not meaningful. The rearrangement links TRBV6-2 or TRBV6-3 to TRBJ2-3, with unresolved D. This CDR3 comprises 15 residues. V dropped 6 bases and J dropped 4 bases, with 17 bases sitting between them. Looked up from germline, CDR1 is MNHEY and CDR2 is SVGEGT. Here the CDR3 reads CASRRTAFQADTQYF. DNA for the CDR3: TGTGCCAGCAGACGGACGGCTTTCCAGGCAGATACGCAGTATTTT.

Notes on this clonotype: The library was prepared for alpha chains; this beta chain is a stray read, so its frequency means little. V is TRBV7-2 and J is TRBJ2-7; D uncertain. Trimming took 1 base from V and 4 from J, leaving 8 bases between them. Germline V gene sequence: CDR1 SGHTA, CDR2 FQGNSA. This CDR3 contains 13 residues. CDR3: CASSLVGLYEQYF. The CDR3, as DNA: TGTGCCAGCAGCTTAGTAGGTTTGTACGAGCAGTACTTC.

By sample share, this clonotype is hyperexpanded. The library was designed around alpha chains, so this beta chain is a stray read whose abundance carries little weight. The genes are TRBV20-1 and TRBJ2-3; 9 nucleotides align to TRBD1. Germline CDR1 is DFQATT and CDR2 is SNEGSKA (reference sequence). The CDR3 totals 14 residues. J was trimmed by 5 bases and V by 6 bases; bases with no gene match: 9. The CDR3 region has the DNA TGCAGTGCGTTCACAGGGGGCAAGAGAGATACGCAGTATTTT. Translated, it gives CSAFTGGKRDTQYF.

As for this clonotype: Within a library made for alpha chains, this beta chain is off target, and its count is uninformative. This sequence joins TRBV3-1 and TRBJ2-7, with D uncertain. The V gene lost 1 base and the J gene lost 3 bases, with 1 base spanning the gap. From germline, CDR1 is LGHDT and CDR2 YNNKEL (reference sequence). The CDR3 has 11 residues. This chain's CDR3 is CASSQVYEQYF. The CDR3 nucleotides read TGTGCCAGCAGCCAAGTCTACGAGCAGTACTTC.

Note on this clonotype: For a library built for alpha chains, this beta chain is a stray read; little rests on its size. The V gene is TRBV5-5, the J gene TRBJ2-2; D not resolved. Per the germline V gene, CDR1 is SGHKS and CDR2 is YYEKEE (reference sequence). The CDR3 contains 13 residues. Trimming left V 0 bases short and J 6 bases short, with 6 bases between. In DNA, the CDR3 is TGTGCCAGCAGCTTGGCTTTCCCCGGGGAGCTGTTTTTT. Its translation is CASSLAFPGELFF.

This clonotype was seen only a few times. A library made for alpha chains picked up this beta chain off target, so its size means little. The chain has TRBV29-1 and TRBJ1-5; the D is unclear. The CDR3 is made up of 13 amino acids. Germline CDR1 and CDR2: SQVTM and ANQGSEA. The V gene lost 6 bases and the J gene lost 6 bases, with 15 bases spanning the gap. The DNA for the CDR3 is TGCAGCGTGATGACCACGGAGGGTCAGCCCCAGCATTTT. This encodes CSVMTTEGQPQHF.